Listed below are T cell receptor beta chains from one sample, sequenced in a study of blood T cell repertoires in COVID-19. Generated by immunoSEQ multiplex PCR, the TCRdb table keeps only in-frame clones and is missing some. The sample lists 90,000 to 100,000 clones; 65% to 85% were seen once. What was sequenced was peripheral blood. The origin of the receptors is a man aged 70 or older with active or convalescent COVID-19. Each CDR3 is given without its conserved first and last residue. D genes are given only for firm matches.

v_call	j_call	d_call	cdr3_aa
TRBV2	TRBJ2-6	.	ASSGEAGANVLT
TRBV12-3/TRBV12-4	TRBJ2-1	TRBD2	ASSLAGLAEQF
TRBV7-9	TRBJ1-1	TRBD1	ASSSPGQMNTEAF
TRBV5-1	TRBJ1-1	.	ASSFSRVRNTEAF
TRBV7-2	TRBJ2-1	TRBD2	ASSLDIAGGHNEQF
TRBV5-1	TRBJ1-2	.	ASSLERGNYGYT
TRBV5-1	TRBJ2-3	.	ASSLVVSSDTQY
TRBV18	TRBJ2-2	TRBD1	ASSPQGDRSGELF
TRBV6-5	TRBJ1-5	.	ASNERGFSNQPQH
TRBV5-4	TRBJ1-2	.	ASSPDSTNYGYT
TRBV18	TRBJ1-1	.	ASSYLQGVTEAF
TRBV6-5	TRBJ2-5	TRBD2	ASILQGGLETQY
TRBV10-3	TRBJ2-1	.	AIRKTPDGTSDEQF
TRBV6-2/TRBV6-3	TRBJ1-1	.	ASSPSPGQLNTEAF
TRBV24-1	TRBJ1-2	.	ATSDQRGGRDYGYT
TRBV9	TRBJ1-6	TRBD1	ASSVRGYNSPLH
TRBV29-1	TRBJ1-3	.	SAEVGGGATGNTIY
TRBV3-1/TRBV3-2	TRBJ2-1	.	ASSLSGNEQF
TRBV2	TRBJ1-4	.	ASSRQPSTNEKLF
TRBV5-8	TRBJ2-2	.	ASSWGSGTKNTGELF
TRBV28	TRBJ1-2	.	ASRSTGIVFGYT
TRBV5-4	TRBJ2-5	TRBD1	ASSLGGTGTGETQY
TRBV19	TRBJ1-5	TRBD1	ASSIGQGGNQPQH
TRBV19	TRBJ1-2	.	ATNPGTALGYGYT
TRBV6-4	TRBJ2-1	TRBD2	ASSLFGGVSNEQF
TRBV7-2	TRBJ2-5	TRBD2	ASSLVWTSGGKETQY
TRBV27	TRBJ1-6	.	ASSFGQQSSYNSPLH
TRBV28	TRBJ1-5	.	ASTYPPQGPRGNQPQH
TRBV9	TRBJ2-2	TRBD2	ASSLSAGDSGELF
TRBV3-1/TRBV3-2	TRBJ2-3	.	ASSLRGATDTQY
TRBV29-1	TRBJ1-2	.	SVVGAMDGDNYGYT
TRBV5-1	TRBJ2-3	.	ASSFTGYLTDTQY
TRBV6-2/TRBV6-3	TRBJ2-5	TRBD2	ASSYIGLAGEETQY
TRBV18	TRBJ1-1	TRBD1	ASSPRLGGTNTEAF
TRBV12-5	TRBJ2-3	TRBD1	ASSPGQGSADTQY
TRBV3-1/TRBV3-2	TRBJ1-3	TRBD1	ASSLQGARGNTIY
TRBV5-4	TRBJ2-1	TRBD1	ASNRGQADYNEQF
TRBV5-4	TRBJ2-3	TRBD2	ASSRSGGAFTDTQY
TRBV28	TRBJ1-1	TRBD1	ASTPRRGQGTEAF
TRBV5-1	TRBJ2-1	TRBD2	ASSPTSGGPYNEQF